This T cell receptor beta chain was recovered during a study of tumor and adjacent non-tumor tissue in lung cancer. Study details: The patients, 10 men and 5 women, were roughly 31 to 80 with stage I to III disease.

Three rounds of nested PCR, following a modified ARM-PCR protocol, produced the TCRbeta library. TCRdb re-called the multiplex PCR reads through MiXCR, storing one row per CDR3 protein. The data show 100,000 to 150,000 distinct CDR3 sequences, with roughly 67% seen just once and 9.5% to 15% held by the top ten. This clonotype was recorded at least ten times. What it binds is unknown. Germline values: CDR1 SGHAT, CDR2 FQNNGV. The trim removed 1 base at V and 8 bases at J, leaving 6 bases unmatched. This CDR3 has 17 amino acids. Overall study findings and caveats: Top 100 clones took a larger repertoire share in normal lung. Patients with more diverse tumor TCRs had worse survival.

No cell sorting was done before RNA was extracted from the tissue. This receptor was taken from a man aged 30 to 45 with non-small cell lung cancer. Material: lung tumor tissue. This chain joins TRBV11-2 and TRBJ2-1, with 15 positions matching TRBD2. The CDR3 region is CASSLGGLAGGRDEQFF. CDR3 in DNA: TGTGCCAGCAGCTTAGGGGGACTAGCGGGGGGCAGGGATGAGCAGTTCTTC.